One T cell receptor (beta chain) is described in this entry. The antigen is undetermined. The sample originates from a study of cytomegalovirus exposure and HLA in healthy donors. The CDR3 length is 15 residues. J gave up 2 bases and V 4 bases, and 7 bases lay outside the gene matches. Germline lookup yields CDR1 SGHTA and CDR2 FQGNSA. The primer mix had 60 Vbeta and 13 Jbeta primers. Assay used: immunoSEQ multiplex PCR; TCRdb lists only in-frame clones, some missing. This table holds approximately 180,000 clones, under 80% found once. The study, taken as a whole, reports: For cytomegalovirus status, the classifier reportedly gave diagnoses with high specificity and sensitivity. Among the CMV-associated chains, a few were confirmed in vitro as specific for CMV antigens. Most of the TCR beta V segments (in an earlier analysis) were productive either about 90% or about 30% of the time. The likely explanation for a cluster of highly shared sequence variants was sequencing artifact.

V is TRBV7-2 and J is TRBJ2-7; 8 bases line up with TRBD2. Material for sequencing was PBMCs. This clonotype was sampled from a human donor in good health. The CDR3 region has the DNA TGTGCCAGCAGCTCAGGACTAGCCTACACCTACGAGCAGTACTTC. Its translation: CASSSGLAYTYEQYF.